Below, one T cell receptor beta chain is given with its context. The antigen remains undetermined. Profiled with immunoSEQ multiplex PCR; TCRdb holds only in-frame clones, not every one. The sample consists of 15,000 to 20,000 clones, around four fifths of them appearing once. Time point: baseline, week 1 (first vaccination visit). Documented treatment: pre-vaccination baseline after standard-of-care therapy. This sample is part of a study of a mutant IDH1 vaccine in newly diagnosed glioma. On the study more broadly: There were roughly 60% males and approximately 38% females among treated patients, whose mean age was about 41 years. Previous care, which was radiotherapy, temozolomide, or both, most often involved both.

Study-wide findings and caveats: Seemingly, pseudoprogression had no relation to changes in the top peripheral T cell clonotypes. Induction of immune responses by the vaccine occurred in about 95% of patients.

This CDR3 has 19 residues. V shed 6 bases, J shed 1 base, and the junction held 11 bases outside the gene matches. Germline V gene data show CDR1 as LNHDA and CDR2 as SQIVND (reference sequence). The sample consisted of PBMCs, taken from a glioma patient treated with radiotherapy, temozolomide or both. This TCR came from a man aged 35 to 55 with glioma. V gene TRBV19 combines with J gene TRBJ2-1; 14 nucleotides align to TRBD2. CDR3 amino acids: CASRPTRTSGRQSYNEQFF. The CDR3 bases are TGTGCCAGTAGGCCAACTCGGACTAGCGGGAGGCAATCCTACAATGAGCAGTTCTTC.